This TCR beta chain is from a study of graft-versus-host responses after intestinal transplantation. Study as a whole: Those transplanted obtained multivisceral, liver-intestinal, or isolated intestinal grafts. Uniformly, recipients were administered anti-thymocyte globulin induction with subsequent tacrolimus and steroids for three to four years. Whole-study results and caveats: Recipient marrow contained GvH clones, some of which appeared first in ileum or blood.

TCRdb's table, derived via immunoSEQ multiplex PCR, lists solely in-frame clones and lacks some. The repertoire includes roughly 73,000 clones, around 86% of them detected once, and around 8% sits in the top ten. As regards this clone: The antigen is unknown.

CDR1 and CDR2 (germline): MNHEY, SVGAGI. The CDR3 is made up of 15 amino acids. With 4 bases clipped from V and 3 bases from J, the junction kept 8 bases outside the gene matches. The sequences come from unstimulated CD8+ T cells sorted from spleen or lymph node cells, collected before transplant. This receptor was identified in a human donor who was the organ donor for an intestinal transplant. The rearrangement uses TRBV6-5 and TRBJ1-1; 7 nucleotides agree with TRBD1. The CDR3 is CASSSTGAEYTEAFF. The CDR3 DNA follows: TGTGCCAGCAGTTCTACAGGGGCGGAGTACACTGAAGCTTTCTTT.